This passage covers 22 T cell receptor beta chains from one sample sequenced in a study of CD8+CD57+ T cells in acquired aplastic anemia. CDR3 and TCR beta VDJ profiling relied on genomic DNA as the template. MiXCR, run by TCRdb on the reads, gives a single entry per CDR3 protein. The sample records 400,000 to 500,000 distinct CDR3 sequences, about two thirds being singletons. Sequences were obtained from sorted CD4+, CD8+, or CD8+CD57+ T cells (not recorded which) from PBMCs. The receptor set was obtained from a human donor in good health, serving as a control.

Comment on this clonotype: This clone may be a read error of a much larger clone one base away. As DNA, the CDR3 is TGTGCCATCAGTACGAGGGGGACCACAGGTGAAGCTTTCTTT. Residues: CAISTRGTTGEAFF. This rearrangement joins TRBV10-3 to TRBJ1-1; D perhaps matches TRBD1 (6 bases). V was trimmed by 5 bases and J by 7 bases, leaving 17 bases between them. The germline gives CDR1 ENHRY, CDR2 SYGVKD. The CDR3 sequence is 14 residues long.

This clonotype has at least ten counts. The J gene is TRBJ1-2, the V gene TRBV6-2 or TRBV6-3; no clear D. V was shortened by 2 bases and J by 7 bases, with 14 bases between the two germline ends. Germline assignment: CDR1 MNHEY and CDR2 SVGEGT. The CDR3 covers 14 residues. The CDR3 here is CASSYLRTLVGYTF. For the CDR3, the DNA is TGTGCCAGCAGTTACCTCAGGACCCTCGTTGGCTACACCTTC.

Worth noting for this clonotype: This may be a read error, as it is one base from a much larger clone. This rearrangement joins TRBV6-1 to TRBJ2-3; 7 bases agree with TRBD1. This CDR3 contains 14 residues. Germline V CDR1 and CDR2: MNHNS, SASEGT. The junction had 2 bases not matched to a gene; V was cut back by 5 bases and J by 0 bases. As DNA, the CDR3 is TGTGCCAGCAGTACAGGGGACAGCACAGATACGCAGTATTTT. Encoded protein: CASSTGDSTDTQYF.

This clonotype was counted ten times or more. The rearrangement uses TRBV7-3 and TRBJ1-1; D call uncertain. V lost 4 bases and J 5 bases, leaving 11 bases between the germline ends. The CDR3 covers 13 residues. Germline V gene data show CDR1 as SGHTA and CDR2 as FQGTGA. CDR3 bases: TGTGCCAGCAGCTCAATACGAGGAACTGAAGCTTTCTTT. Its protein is CASSSIRGTEAFF.

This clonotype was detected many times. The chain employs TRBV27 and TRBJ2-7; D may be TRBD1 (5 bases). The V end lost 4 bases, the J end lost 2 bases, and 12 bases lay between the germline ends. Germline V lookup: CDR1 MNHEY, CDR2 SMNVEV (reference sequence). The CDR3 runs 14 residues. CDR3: CASSSRASTYEQYF. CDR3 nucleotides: TGTGCCAGCAGTTCCAGGGCATCAACCTACGAGCAGTACTTC.

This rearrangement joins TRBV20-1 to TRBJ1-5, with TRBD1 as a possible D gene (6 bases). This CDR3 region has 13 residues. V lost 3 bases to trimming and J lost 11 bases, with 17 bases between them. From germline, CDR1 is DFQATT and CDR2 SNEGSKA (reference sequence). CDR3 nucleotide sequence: TGCAGTGCTAGCAGGGGTGGCAAGCAGTCCCAGCATTTT. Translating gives CSASRGGKQSQHF.

The CDR3: CASSPVGEQYF. The DNA for the CDR3 is TGTGCCAGCAGCCCCGTGGGGGAGCAGTACTTC. The rearrangement uses TRBV7-9 and TRBJ2-7; no definite D call. Germline values: CDR1 SEHNR, CDR2 FQNEAQ (reference sequence). V was shortened by 5 bases and J by 7 bases, with 9 bases between the two germline ends. This CDR3 contains 11 residues.

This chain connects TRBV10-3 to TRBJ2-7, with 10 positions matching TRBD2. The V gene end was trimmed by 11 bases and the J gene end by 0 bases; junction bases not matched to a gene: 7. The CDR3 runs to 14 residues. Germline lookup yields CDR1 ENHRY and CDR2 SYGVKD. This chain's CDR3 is CAGQRTSGSYEQYF. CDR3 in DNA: TGTGCCGGCCAGAGGACTAGCGGCTCCTACGAGCAGTACTTC.

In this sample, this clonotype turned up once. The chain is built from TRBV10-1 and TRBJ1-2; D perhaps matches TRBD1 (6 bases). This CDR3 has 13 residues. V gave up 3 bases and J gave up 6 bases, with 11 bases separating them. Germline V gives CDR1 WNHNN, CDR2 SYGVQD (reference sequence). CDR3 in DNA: TGCGCCAGCAGTGAACAGGGCACAGATGGCTACACCTTC. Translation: CASSEQGTDGYTF.

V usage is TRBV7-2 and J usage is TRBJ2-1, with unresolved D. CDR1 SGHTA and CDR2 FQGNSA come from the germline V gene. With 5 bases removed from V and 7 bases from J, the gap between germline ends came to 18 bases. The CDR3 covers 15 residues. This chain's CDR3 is CASSQGLVRRNEQFF. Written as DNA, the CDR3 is TGTGCCAGCAGCCAAGGCCTTGTTCGGCGAAATGAGCAGTTCTTC.

The CDR3 is CSAARDSRREQYF. In DNA form, the CDR3 reads TGCAGTGCTGCCCGGGACAGTCGTCGGGAGCAGTACTTC. V and J are TRBV20-1 and TRBJ2-5, with D maybe TRBD1 (7 bases). Germline V CDR1 and CDR2: DFQATT, SNEGSKA (reference sequence). The CDR3 has 13 residues. V lost 5 bases, J lost 11 bases, and 21 bases lay in between.

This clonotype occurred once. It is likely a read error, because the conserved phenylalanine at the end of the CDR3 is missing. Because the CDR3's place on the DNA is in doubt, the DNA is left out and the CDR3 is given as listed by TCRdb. CDR3 protein: CASSLDTNYVQYY. The chain recombines TRBV7-7 with TRBJ2-7; TRBD1, as called in the table, went unchecked against the DNA. From germline, CDR1 is SSHAT and CDR2 FNYEAQ (reference sequence). The CDR3 spans 13 amino acids, including both terminal residues.

The CDR3 sequence: CSPRGSYGYTF. For the CDR3, the DNA is TGCAGCCCGAGGGGGAGCTATGGCTACACCTTC. The chain couples TRBV20-1 to TRBJ1-2; D possibly corresponds to TRBD1 (6 bases). Germline CDR1 DFQATT, CDR2 SNEGSKA (reference sequence). The CDR3 contains 11 residues.

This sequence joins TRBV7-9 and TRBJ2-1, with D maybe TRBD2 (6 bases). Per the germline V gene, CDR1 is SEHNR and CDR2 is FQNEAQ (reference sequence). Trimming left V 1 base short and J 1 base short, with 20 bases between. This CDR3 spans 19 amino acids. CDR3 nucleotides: TGTGCCAGCAGCTTAGTGAGGAGCGGAGGGGCCCAGTCCTACAATGAGCAGTTCTTC. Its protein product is CASSLVRSGGAQSYNEQFF.

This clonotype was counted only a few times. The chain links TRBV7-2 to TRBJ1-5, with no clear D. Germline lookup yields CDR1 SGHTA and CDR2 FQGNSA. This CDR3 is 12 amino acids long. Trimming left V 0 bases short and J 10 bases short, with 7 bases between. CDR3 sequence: CASSLARGPQHF. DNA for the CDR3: TGTGCCAGCAGCTTAGCGCGGGGACCCCAGCATTTT.

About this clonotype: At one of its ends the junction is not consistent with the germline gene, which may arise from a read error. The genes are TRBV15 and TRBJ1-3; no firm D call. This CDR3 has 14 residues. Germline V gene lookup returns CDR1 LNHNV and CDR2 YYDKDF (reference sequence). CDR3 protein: CASSKFVSGYTLYF. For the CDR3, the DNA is TGCGCCAGCAGCAAATTCGTGTCTGGATACACCCTATATTTT.

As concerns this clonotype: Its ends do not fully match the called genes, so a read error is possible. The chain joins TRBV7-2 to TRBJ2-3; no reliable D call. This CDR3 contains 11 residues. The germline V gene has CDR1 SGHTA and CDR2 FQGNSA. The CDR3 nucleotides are TGTGCCAGCTGCGGCACAGATACGCAGTATTTC. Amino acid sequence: CASCGTDTQYF.

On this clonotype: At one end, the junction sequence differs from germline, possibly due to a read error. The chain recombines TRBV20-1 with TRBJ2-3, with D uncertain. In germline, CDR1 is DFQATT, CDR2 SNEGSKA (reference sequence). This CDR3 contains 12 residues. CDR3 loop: CSALRSTATKYF. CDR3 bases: TGCAGCGCCCTACGGTCAACAGCTACGAAGTATTTT.

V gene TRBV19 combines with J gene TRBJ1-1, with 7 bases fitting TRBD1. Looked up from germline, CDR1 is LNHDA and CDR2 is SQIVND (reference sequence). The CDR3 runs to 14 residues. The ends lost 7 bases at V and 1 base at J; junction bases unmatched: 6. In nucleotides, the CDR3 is TGTGCCAGTACTACAGGGGTTAAGAACACTGAAGCTTTCTTT. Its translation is CASTTGVKNTEAFF.

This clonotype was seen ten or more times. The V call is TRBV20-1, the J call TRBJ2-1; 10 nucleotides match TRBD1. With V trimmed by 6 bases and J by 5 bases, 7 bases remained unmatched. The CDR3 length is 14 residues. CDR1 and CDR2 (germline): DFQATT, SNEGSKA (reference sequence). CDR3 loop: CSAYPGTGDNEQFF. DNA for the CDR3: TGCAGTGCCTACCCCGGGACAGGGGACAATGAGCAGTTCTTC.

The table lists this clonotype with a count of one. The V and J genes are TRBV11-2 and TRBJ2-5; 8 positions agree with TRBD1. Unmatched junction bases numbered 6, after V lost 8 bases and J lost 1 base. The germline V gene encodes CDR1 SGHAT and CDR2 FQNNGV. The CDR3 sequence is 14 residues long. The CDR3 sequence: CASGRGQGQETQYF. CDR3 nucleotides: TGTGCCAGCGGCAGAGGACAGGGCCAAGAGACCCAGTACTTC.

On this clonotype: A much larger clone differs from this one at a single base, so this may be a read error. CDR3 sequence: CASSQRGGGRPQHF. CDR3 sequence (DNA): TGTGCCAGCAGCCAAAGGGGCGGGGGTCGGCCCCAGCATTTT. The chain carries TRBV3-1 and TRBJ1-5, with D tentatively TRBD1 (5 bases). This CDR3 has 14 residues. The germline V and J ends were trimmed by 2 bases and 9 bases, with 14 bases remaining between them. The germline gives CDR1 LGHDT, CDR2 YNNKEL (reference sequence).